The 8 T cell receptor beta chains below all came from one sample that was sequenced in a study of T cell responses to AZD1222 COVID-19 vaccine. Method: immunoSEQ multiplex PCR; TCRdb's copy keeps in-frame clones and lacks some. The profile shows approximately 150,000 clones, around 90% of them singletons. Sample: peripheral blood, taken 28 days after the second dose of the MenACWY control vaccine. Every receptor here comes from an adult who received the MenACWY meningococcal vaccine as a control.

The chain links TRBV19 to TRBJ2-6; TRBD2 might be the D (6 bases). CDR3 length: 15 residues. V was cut by 6 bases and J by 3 bases, with 12 bases left in between. Germline V lookup: CDR1 LNHDA, CDR2 SQIVND (reference sequence). The DNA of the CDR3 is TGTGCCAGTAGCCTGGTGGGGGGTGGGGCCAACGTCCTGACTTTC. The encoded protein is CASSLVGGGANVLTF.

The CDR3 bases are TGTGCCAGCAGTCCCAGGGGGGAGAATGAAAAACTGTTTTTT. Its translation: CASSPRGENEKLFF. This rearrangement joins TRBV2 to TRBJ1-4; 7 positions agree with TRBD1. The length of the CDR3 is 14 residues. The germline CDR1 and CDR2 sequences are SNHLY and FYNNEI. V dropped 5 bases and J dropped 5; count of bases not matched to a gene: 5.

The chain is built from TRBV20-1 and TRBJ1-5; D is ambiguous. The CDR3 length is 15 residues. The germline CDR1 and CDR2 sequences are DFQATT and SNEGSKA (reference sequence). Trimming stripped 3 bases from V and 3 bases from J, with 15 bases between. The CDR3 region has the DNA TGCAGTGCTAGTCGAGGGCTCGGGGTCAATCAGCCCCAGCATTTT. Its protein is CSASRGLGVNQPQHF.

J is TRBJ1-2 and V is TRBV4-2; no reliable D call. CDR1 and CDR2 from the germline V gene are LGHNA and YNFKEQ. There are 14 residues in the CDR3. Trimming left V 1 base short and J 6 bases short, with 12 bases between. CDR3 amino acids: CASSQAGSTDGYTF. CDR3 DNA sequence: TGTGCCAGCAGCCAAGCCGGGTCGACGGATGGCTACACCTTC.

V gene TRBV20-1 combines with J gene TRBJ1-2; possibly TRBD1 for D (6 bases). V lost 5 bases and J 4 bases, leaving 8 bases between the germline ends. The CDR3 consists of 11 residues. CDR1 is DFQATT, CDR2 SNEGSKA, per germline (reference sequence). This chain's CDR3 is CSAWTVYGYTF. CDR3 bases: TGCAGTGCTTGGACAGTCTATGGCTACACCTTC.

This chain joins TRBV6-5 and TRBJ1-2; no reliable D call. This CDR3 region has 13 residues. Trimming stripped 2 bases from V and 5 bases from J, with 9 bases between. Looked up from germline, CDR1 is MNHEY and CDR2 is SVGAGI. The CDR3 sequence: CASSYGSGYGYTF. The CDR3 DNA reads as TGTGCCAGCAGTTACGGTAGCGGTTATGGCTACACCTTC.

This rearrangement joins TRBV28 to TRBJ1-1; D perhaps matches TRBD1 (5 bases). V lost 10 bases to trimming and J lost 7 bases, with 22 bases between them. This CDR3 is built from 14 residues. Germline CDR1 MDHEN, CDR2 SYDVKM. In DNA, the CDR3 is TGTGCCATCCTGACCGGGACCTCTAATAGTGAAGCTTTCTTT. Protein: CAILTGTSNSEAFF.

The V call is TRBV28, the J call TRBJ2-1, with D perhaps being TRBD1 or TRBD2 (5 bases each). Germline V gene data show CDR1 as MDHEN and CDR2 as SYDVKM. The CDR3 runs 14 residues. The germline V and J ends were trimmed by 3 bases and 9 bases, with 15 bases remaining between them. DNA of the CDR3: TGTGCCAGCAGTTTGACACCCGGGACCGTTGAGCAGTTCTTC. It codes for CASSLTPGTVEQFF.